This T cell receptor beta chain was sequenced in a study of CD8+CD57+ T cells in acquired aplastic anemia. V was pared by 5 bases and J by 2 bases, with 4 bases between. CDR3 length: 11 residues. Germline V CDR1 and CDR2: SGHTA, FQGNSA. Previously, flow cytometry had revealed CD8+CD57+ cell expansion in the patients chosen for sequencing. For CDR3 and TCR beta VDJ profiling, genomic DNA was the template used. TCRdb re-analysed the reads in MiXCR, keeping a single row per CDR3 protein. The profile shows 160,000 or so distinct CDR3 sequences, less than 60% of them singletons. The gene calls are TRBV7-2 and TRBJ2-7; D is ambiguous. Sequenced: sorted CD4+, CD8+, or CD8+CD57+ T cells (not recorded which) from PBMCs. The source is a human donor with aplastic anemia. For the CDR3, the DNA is TGTGCCAGCAGCATAACCTACGAGCAGTACTTC. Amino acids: CASSITYEQYF. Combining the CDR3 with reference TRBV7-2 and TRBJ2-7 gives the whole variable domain GAGVSQSPSNKVTEKGKDVELRCDPISGHTALYWYRQSLGQGLEFLIYFQGNSAPDKSGLPSDRFSAERTGGSVSTLTIQRTQQEDSAVYLCASSITYEQYFGPGTRLTVT.